A selection of T cell receptor beta chains follows, all from one sample in a study of OX40 agonist ivuxolimab in advanced cancers. The data were produced by immunoSEQ multiplex PCR, yet TCRdb's version contains in-frame clones alone and is incomplete. This sample carries some 41,000 clones, about 89% of them seen once, and the ten largest clones take around 3.4%. Sequences were derived from CD4+ or CD8+ T cells sorted from blood, sampled in a trial of the OX40 agonist ivuxolimab. Receptor source: an adult with an advanced solid tumor such as melanoma, head and neck, liver or kidney cancer. The CDR3 runs from the conserved cysteine through the conserved F or W. D genes are given only for firm matches. Size is omitted from some rows. Given values are once, few, many or a class for expanded clones.

j_call clone_size d_call v_call cdr3_nt cdr3_aa
TRBJ2-3 . TRBD2 TRBV6-6 TGTGCCAGCAGTTGGCTAGCGGGGGGAGATACGCAGTATTTT CASSWLAGGDTQYF
TRBJ2-1 . . TRBV6-6 TGTGCCAGCAGCTTCACCGGGACCAATCCGTACAATGAGCAGTTCTTC CASSFTGTNPYNEQFF
TRBJ2-7 few . TRBV10-3 TGTGCCATCAGGGCCGGGCCCCCAAGACCCGAGCAGTACTTC CAIRAGPPRPEQYF
TRBJ2-7 . . TRBV10-3 TGTGCCATCACCCCCATTGGCGGGTCAGCCGAGCAGTACTTC CAITPIGGSAEQYF
TRBJ2-5 . TRBD1 TRBV2 TGTGCCAGCAGCAAGACAGGGTCAGAGACCCAGTACTTC CASSKTGSETQYF
TRBJ2-1 once . TRBV28 TGTGCCAGCAGTTTTTCAAAGGGCAGTTTGATCAATGAGCAGTTCTTC CASSFSKGSLINEQFF
TRBJ2-2 . . TRBV2 TGTGCCAGCAGTGAAGCGCTAGGGGGCGGGGAGCTGTTTTTT CASSEALGGGELFF
TRBJ1-2 few . TRBV7-2 TGTGCCAGCAGCTTAGGCCAGTTATATGGCTACACCTTC CASSLGQLYGYTF
TRBJ2-2 . . TRBV21-1 TGTGCCAGCACAAGTGGCACTCCTAACACCGGGGAGCTGTTTTTT CASTSGTPNTGELFF
TRBJ2-3 . . TRBV9 TGTGCCAGCAGCGTAGCCCGCTTTGGAGGTTCCACAGATACGCAGTATTTT CASSVARFGGSTDTQYF
TRBJ1-2 . TRBD1 TRBV7-2 TGTGCCAGCAGCTTATTCGGGGGACAGGGCTACACCTTC CASSLFGGQGYTF
TRBJ2-3 . . TRBV29-1 TGCAGCGTTGAGGAGGGCCCAGATACGCAGTATTTT CSVEEGPDTQYF
TRBJ1-1 . . TRBV11-3 TGTGCCAGCAGTTCCCGGACAAGGGTTGTGGGAACTGAAGCTTTCTTT CASSSRTRVVGTEAFF
TRBJ2-7 . TRBD1 TRBV6-5 TGTGCCAGCAGAATCCCCCGGGACAGCCACGAGCAGTACTTC CASRIPRDSHEQYF
TRBJ2-1 . . TRBV29-1 TGCAGCGTTTCCCGGGTAGCCTACAATGAGCAGTTCTTC CSVSRVAYNEQFF
TRBJ1-1 . . TRBV5-1 TGCGCCAGCAGCACACCGGACAGTAACACTGAAGCTTTCTTT CASSTPDSNTEAFF
TRBJ2-2 . TRBD1 TRBV4-3 TGCGCCAGCAGCCAAGAGGTCCGGGACAGGGGGACCGGGGAGCTGTTTTTT CASSQEVRDRGTGELFF
TRBJ2-7 . TRBD2 TRBV29-1 TGCAGCGTTTCCCCCGGGACTAGCGCGACTCACGAGCAGTACTTC CSVSPGTSATHEQYF
TRBJ2-4 . TRBD2 TRBV4-2 TGTGCCAGCAGCTTGGCGGGCGGGAGGGCCCACATTCAGTACTTC CASSLAGGRAHIQYF
TRBJ2-3 . . TRBV10-3 TGTGCCATCAGTTCTAGCACAGATACGCAGTATTTT CAISSSTDTQYF
TRBJ1-6 . . TRBV6-4 TGTGCCAGCAGCGAACAGGGACTGGGAAATTCACCCCTCCACTTT CASSEQGLGNSPLHF
TRBJ2-7 . TRBD2 TRBV10-3 TGTGCCATCAGTCATCGGACTAGCGGATACGAGCAGTACTTC CAISHRTSGYEQYF
TRBJ2-7 . . TRBV19 TGTGCCAGTAGTATAAGGAGAGGGCTCGACGAGCAGTACTTC CASSIRRGLDEQYF
TRBJ1-1 few . TRBV30 TGTGCCTGGGCCGACCCAGGGTGGAACATGAACACTGAAGCTTTCTTT CAWADPGWNMNTEAFF
TRBJ2-3 . . TRBV2 TGTGCCAGCACAGAGATAGATACGCAGTATTTT CASTEIDTQYF
TRBJ2-5 . TRBD1 TRBV6-5 TGTGCCAGCAGTTGGGGACAGCTTCAAGAGACCCAGTACTTC CASSWGQLQETQYF
TRBJ2-5 once . TRBV10-3 TGTGCCATCACGAACGGTCAAGAGACCCAGTACTTC CAITNGQETQYF